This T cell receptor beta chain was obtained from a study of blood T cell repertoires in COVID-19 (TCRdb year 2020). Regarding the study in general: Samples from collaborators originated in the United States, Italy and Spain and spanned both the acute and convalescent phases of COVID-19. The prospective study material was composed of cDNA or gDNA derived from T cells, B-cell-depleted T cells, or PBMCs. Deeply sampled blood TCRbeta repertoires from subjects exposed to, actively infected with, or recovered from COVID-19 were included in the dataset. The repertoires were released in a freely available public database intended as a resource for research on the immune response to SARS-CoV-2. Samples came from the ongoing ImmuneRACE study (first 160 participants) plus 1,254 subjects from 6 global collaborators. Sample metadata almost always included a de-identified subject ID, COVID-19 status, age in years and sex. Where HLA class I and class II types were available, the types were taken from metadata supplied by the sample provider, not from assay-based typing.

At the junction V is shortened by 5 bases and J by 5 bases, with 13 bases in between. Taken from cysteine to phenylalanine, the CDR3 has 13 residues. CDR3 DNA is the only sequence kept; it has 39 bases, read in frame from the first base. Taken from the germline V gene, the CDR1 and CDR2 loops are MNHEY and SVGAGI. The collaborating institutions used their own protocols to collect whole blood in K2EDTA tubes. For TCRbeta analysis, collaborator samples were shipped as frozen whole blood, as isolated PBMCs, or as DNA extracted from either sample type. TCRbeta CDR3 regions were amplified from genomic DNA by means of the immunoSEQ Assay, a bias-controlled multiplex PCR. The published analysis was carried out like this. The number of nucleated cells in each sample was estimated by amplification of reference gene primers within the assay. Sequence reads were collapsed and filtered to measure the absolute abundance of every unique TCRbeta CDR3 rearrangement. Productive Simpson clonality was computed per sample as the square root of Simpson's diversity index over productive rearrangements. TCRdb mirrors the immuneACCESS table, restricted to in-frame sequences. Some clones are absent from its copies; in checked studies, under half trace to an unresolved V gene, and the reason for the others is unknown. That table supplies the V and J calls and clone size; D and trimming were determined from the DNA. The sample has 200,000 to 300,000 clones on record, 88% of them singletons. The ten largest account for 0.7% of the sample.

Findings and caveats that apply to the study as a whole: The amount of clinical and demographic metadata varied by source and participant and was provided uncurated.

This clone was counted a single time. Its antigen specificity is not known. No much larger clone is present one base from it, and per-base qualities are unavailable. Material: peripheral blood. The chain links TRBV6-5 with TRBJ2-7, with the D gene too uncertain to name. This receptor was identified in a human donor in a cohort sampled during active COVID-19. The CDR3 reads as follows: CASSRSELDEQYF. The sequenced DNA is TGTGCCAGCAGTCGGTCTGAGTTGGACGAGCAGTACTTC.